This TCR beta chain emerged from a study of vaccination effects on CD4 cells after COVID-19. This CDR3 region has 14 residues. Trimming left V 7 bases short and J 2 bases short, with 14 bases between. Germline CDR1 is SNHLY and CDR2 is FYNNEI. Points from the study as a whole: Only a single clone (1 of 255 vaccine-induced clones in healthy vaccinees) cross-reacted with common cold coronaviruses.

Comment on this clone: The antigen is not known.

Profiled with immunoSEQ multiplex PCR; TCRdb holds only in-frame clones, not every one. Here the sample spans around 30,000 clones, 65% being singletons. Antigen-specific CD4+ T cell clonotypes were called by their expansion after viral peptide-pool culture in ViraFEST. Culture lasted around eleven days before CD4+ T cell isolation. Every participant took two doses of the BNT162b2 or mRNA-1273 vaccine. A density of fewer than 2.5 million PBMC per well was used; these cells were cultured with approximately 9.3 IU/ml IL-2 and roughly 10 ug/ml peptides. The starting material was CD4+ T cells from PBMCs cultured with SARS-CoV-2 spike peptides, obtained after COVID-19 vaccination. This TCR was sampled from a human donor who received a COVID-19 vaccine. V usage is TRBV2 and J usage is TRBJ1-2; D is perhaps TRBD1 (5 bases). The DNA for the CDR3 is TGTGCCAGCAACCTCGACAGATTAAACTATGGCTACACCTTC. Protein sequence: CASNLDRLNYGYTF.